The clone carrying this T cell receptor (beta chain) was counted ten times or more. The sample belongs to a study of neurological immune-mediated disorders. From the 5' RACE reads, TCRdb called clonotypes with MiXCR, one entry per CDR3 protein. Counted here are 70,000 to 90,000 distinct CDR3 sequences, approximately 6% occurring once; the ten biggest clones make up 7.9%. The time point here: longitudinal time-point 2. The starting material, 2 million PBMCs stored at -80 C, gave rise to the unsorted libraries. Germline V lookup: CDR1 MNHNS, CDR2 SASEGT. V was trimmed by 7 bases and J by 4 bases, leaving 20 bases between them. The CDR3 is made up of 16 amino acids.

The sample was PBMCs. This receptor was identified in a woman aged 55-69 years with multiple sclerosis. This chain uses TRBV6-1 with TRBJ2-4, with D maybe TRBD2 (5 bases). CDR3 amino acids: CASITSGERAKNIQYF. The CDR3 DNA follows: TGTGCCAGCATTACTTCCGGGGAGAGGGCTAAAAACATTCAGTACTTC.